The clone carrying this TCR beta chain is a singleton in its sample. Per the study methods: Counts of nucleated cells, estimated from reference gene primer amplification, were obtained. Data came from immunoSEQ multiplex PCR; TCRdb stores just in-frame clones and leaves some out. The V and J calls and clone size were taken over from that table, and D and trimming were inferred from the DNA. In the table there are about 140,000 clones, 65% to 85% of which are singletons. These data belong to a study of blood T cell repertoires in COVID-19. On the study more broadly: Italy, Spain and the United States were the sources of the convalescent and acute COVID-19 samples. Sample material is recorded as cDNA or gDNA derived from T cells, B-cell-depleted T cells, or PBMCs.

The junction had 9 bases not matched to a gene; V was cut back by 4 bases and J by 5 bases. The germline CDR1 and CDR2 sequences are SNHLY and FYNNEI. The length of the CDR3 is 15 residues. Sequencing was performed on peripheral blood. This receptor was obtained from a woman aged 50 to 60 with acute or convalescent COVID-19. V and J are TRBV2 and TRBJ1-1, with TRBD1 matching 8 bases. The DNA for the CDR3 is TGTGCCAGCAGTGGCACAGGGGGGATGCTTACTGAAGCTTTCTTT. As protein: CASSGTGGMLTEAFF.